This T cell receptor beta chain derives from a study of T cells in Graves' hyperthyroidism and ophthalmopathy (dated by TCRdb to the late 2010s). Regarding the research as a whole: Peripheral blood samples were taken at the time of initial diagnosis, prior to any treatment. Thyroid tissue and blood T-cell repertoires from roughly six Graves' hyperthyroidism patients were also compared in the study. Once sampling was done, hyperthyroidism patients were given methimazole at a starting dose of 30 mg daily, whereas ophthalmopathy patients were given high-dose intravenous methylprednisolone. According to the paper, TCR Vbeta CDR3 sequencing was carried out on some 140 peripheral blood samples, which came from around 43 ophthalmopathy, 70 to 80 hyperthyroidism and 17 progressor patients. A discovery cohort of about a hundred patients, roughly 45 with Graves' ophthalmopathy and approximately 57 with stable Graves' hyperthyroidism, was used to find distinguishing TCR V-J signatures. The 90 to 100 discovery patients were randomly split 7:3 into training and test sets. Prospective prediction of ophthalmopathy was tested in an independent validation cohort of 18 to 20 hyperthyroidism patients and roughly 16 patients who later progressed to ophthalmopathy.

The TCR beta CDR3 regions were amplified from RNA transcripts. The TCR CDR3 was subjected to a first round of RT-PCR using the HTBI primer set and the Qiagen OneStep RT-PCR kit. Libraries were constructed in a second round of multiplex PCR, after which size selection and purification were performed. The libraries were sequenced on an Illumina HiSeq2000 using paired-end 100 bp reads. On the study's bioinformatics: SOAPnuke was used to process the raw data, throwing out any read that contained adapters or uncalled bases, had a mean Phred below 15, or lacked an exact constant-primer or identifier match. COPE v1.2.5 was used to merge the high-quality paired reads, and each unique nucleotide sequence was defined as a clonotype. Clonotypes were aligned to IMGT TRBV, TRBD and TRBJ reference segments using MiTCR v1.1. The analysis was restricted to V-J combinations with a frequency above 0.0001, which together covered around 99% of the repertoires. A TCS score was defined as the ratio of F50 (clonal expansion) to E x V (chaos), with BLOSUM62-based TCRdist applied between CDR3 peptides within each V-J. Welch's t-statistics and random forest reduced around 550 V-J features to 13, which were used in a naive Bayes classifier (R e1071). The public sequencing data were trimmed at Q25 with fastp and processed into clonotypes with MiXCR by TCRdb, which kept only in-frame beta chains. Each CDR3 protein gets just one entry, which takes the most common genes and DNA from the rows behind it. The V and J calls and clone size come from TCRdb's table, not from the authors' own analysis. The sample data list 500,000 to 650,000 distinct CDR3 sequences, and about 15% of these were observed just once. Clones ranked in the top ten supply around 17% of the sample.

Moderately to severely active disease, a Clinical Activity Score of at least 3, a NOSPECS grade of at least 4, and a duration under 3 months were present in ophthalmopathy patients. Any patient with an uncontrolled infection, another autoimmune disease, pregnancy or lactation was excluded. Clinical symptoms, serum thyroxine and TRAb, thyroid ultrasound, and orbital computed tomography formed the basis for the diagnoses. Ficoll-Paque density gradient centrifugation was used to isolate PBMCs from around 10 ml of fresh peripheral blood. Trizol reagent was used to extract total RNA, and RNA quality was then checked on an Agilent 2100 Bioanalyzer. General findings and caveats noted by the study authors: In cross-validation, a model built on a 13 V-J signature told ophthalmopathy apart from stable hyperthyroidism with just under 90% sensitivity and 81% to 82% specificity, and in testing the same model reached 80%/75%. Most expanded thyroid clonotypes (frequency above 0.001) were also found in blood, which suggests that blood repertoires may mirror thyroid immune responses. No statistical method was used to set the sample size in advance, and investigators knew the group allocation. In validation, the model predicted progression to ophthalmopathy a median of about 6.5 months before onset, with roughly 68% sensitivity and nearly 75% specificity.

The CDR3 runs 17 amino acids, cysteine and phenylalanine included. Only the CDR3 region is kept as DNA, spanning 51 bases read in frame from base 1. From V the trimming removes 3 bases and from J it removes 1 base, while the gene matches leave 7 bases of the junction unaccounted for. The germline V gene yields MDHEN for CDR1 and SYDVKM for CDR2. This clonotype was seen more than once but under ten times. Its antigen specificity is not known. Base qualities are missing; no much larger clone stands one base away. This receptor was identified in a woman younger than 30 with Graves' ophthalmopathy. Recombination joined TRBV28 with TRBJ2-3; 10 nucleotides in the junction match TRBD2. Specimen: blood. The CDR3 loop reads CASSFLWTSGRTDTQYF. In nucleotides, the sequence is TGTGCCAGCAGTTTCCTTTGGACTAGCGGTCGCACAGATACGCAGTATTTT.